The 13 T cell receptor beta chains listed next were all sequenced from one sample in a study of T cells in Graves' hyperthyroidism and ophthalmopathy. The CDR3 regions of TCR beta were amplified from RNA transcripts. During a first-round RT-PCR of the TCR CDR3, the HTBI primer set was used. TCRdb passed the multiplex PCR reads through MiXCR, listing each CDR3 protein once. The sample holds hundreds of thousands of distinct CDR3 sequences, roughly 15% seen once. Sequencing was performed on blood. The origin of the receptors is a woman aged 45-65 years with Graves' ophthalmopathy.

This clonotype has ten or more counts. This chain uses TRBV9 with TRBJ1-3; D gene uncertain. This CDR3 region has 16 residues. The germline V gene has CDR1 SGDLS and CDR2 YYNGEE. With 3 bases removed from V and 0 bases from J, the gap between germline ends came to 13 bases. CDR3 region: CASSAVGRSSGNTIYF. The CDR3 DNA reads TGTGCCAGCAGCGCCGTTGGTCGAAGCTCTGGAAACACCATATATTTT.

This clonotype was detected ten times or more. CDR3 in DNA: TGCAGTGCTAGAGATCCTCCGAGACAGGGGTCAGGTAGCCAGTACTTC. Protein: CSARDPPRQGSGSQYF. V usage is TRBV20-1 and J usage is TRBJ2-5, with 8 bases matching TRBD1. Losses at the gene ends were 0 bases for V and 10 bases for J; bases not matched to a gene: 16. There are 16 residues in the CDR3. Per the germline V gene, CDR1 is DFQATT and CDR2 is SNEGSKA (reference sequence).

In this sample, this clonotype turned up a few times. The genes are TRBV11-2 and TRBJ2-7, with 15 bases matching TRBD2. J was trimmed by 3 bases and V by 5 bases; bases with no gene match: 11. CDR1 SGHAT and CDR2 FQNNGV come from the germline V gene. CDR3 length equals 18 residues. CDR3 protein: CASSPGLAGGPRDYEQYF. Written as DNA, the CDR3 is TGTGCCAGCAGCCCTGGACTAGCGGGAGGGCCGAGGGACTACGAGCAGTACTTC.

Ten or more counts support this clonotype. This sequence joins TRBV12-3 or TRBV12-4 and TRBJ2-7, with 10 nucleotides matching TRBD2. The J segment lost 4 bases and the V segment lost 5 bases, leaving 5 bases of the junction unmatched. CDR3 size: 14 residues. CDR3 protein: CASSETSGLYEQYF. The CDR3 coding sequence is TGTGCCAGCAGTGAGACTAGCGGGTTATACGAGCAGTACTTC.

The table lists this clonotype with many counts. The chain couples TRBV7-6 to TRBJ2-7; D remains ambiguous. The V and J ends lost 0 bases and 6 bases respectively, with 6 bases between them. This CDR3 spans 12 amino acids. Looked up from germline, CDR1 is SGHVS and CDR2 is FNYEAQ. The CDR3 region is CASSLARSEQYF. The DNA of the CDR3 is TGTGCCAGCAGCTTAGCGCGGTCCGAGCAGTACTTC. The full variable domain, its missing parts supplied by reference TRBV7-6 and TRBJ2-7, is GAGVSQSPRYKVTKRGQDVALRCDPISGHVSLYWYRQALGQGPEFLTYFNYEAQQDKSGLPNDRFSAERPEGSISTLTIQRTEQRDSAMYRCASSLARSEQYFGPGTRLTVT.

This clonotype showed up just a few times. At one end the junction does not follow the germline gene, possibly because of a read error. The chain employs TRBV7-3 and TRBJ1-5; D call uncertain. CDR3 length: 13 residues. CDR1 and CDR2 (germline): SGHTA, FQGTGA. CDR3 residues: CASSLNPNHPQHF. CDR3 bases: TGTGCCAGCAGCCTCAACCCTAATCATCCCCAGCATTTT.

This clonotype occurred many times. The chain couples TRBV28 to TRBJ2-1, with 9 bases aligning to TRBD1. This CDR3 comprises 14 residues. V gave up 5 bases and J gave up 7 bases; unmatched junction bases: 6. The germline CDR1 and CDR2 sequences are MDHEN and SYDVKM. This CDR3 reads CASSTRTGANEQFF. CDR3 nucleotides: TGTGCCAGCAGTACCCGGACAGGGGCGAATGAGCAGTTCTTC.

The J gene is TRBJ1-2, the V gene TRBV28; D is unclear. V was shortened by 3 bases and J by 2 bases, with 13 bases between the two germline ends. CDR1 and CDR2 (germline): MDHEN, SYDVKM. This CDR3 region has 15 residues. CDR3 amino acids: CASSFLGQRNYGYTF. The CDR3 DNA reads TGTGCCAGCAGTTTTTTAGGGCAGAGAAACTATGGCTACACCTTC.

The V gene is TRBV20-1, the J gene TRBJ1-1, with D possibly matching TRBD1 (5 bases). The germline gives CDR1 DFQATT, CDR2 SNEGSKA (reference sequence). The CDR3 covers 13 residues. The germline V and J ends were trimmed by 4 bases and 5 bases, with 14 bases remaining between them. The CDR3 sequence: CSAISGAGTEAFF. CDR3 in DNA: TGCAGTGCTATATCCGGGGCGGGAACTGAAGCTTTCTTT.

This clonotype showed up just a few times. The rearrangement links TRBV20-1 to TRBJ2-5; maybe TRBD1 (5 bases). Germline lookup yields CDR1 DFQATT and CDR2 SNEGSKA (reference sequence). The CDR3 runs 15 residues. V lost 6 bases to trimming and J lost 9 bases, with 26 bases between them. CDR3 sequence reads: CSANSGSDPSEAQYF. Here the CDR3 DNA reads TGCAGTGCCAATTCAGGGTCCGACCCAAGTGAGGCCCAGTACTTC.

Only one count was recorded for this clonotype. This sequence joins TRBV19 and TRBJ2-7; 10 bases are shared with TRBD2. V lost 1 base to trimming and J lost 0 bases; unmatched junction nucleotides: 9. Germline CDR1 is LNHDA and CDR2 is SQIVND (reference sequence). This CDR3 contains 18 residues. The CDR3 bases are TGTGCCAGTAGTATAGGAGGACTAGCGGCCTCAAGCTCCTACGAGCAGTACTTC. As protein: CASSIGGLAASSSYEQYF.

In DNA form, the CDR3 reads TGTGCCAGCAGCCGGGGACGGAACTATGGCTACACCTTC. Amino acids: CASSRGRNYGYTF. The rearrangement joins TRBV3-1 to TRBJ1-2; D is perhaps TRBD1 (5 bases). Per germline, CDR1 LGHDT and CDR2 YNNKEL (reference sequence). This CDR3 contains 13 residues. V shed 4 bases and J shed 2 bases, with 8 bases lying between them.

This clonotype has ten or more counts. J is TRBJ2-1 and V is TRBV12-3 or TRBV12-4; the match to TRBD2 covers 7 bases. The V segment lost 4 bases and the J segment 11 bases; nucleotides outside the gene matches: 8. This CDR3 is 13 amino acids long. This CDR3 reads CASSSPASGKQFF. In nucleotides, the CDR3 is TGTGCCAGCAGTTCCCCGGCTAGCGGAAAGCAGTTCTTC.